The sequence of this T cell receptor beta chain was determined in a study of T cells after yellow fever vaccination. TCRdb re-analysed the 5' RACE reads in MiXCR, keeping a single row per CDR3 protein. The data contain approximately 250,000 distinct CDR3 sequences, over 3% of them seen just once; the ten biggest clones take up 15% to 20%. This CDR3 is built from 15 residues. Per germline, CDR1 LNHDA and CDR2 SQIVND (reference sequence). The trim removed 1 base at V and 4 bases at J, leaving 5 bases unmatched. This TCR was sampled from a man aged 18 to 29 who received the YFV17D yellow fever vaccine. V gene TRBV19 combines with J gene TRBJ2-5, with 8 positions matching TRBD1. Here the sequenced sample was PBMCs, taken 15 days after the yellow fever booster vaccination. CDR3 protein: CASSIVVTGGETQYF. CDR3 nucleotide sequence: TGTGCCAGTAGTATAGTAGTTACAGGGGGAGAGACCCAGTACTTC.